Following are 27 T cell receptor beta chains from one sample sequenced in a study of T cells after yellow fever vaccination. TCRdb reanalysed the 5' RACE reads using MiXCR and keeps one entry per CDR3 protein. The data contain some 500,000 distinct CDR3 sequences, approximately 13% of them seen just once; the ten biggest clones take up around an eighth. Sequences were derived from PBMCs, sampled on the day of the yellow fever booster vaccination. Every receptor here comes from a man aged 25 to 45 who received the YFV17D yellow fever vaccine.

In its sample, this clonotype was seen a few times. The chain has TRBV7-2 and TRBJ2-1, with 11 nucleotides matching TRBD2. V gave up 5 bases and J gave up 3 bases; unmatched junction bases: 6. Germline V CDR1 and CDR2: SGHTA, FQGNSA. The CDR3 runs 16 residues. The CDR3 region is CASSQIGTSGYNEQFF. Written as DNA, the CDR3 is TGTGCCAGCAGCCAGATAGGGACTAGCGGCTACAATGAGCAGTTCTTC. The full variable domain, its missing parts supplied by reference TRBV7-2 and TRBJ2-1, is GAGVSQSPSNKVTEKGKDVELRCDPISGHTALYWYRQSLGQGLEFLIYFQGNSAPDKSGLPSDRFSAERTGGSVSTLTIQRTQQEDSAVYLCASSQIGTSGYNEQFFGPGTRLTVL.

This chain joins TRBV5-1 and TRBJ2-6; 7 bases are shared with TRBD1. CDR1 is SGHRS, CDR2 YFSETQ, per germline. Unmatched junction bases numbered 12, after V lost 0 bases and J lost 0 bases. This CDR3 is 20 amino acids long. DNA for the CDR3: TGCGCCAGCAGCTTGGGGCTCAGGGGGAATGCATCCTCTGGGGCCAACGTCCTGACTTTC. Protein sequence: CASSLGLRGNASSGANVLTF. The full variable domain, with the rest looked up from reference TRBV5-1 and TRBJ2-6, is KAGVTQTPRYLIKTRGQQVTLSCSPISGHRSVSWYQQTPGQGLQFLFEYFSETQRNKGNFPGRFSGRQFSNSRSEMNVSTLELGDSALYLCASSLGLRGNASSGANVLTFGAGSRLTVL.

The chain has TRBV20-1 and TRBJ2-4, with 7 bases identical to TRBD2. J lost 3 bases, V lost 8 bases, and 13 bases had no gene match. Germline CDR1 and CDR2: DFQATT and SNEGSKA (reference sequence). The CDR3 totals 15 residues. The CDR3 nucleotides are TGCAGTACGAAGGAACCCGGGACTAACAAAAACATTCAGTACTTC. Translation: CSTKEPGTNKNIQYF.

The table lists this clonotype with a few counts. This rearrangement joins TRBV27 to TRBJ2-3; D remains ambiguous. Germline values: CDR1 MNHEY, CDR2 SMNVEV (reference sequence). CDR3 length: 16 residues. V shed 5 bases and J shed 2 bases, with 17 bases lying between them. In nucleotides, the CDR3 is TGTGCCAGCAGTCCTTCCCTCACCGAGTCCACAGATACGCAGTATTTT. It is translated as CASSPSLTESTDTQYF.

The J gene is TRBJ2-1, the V gene TRBV18; D is undetermined. The V gene's germline CDR1 is KGHSH and CDR2 LQKENI. The CDR3 has 15 amino acids. Trimming took off 0 bases at V and 7 bases at J, with 13 bases between the two ends. The CDR3 coding sequence is TGTGCCAGCTCACCACCAGGGCCGGTCGAGAATGAGCAGTTCTTC. Its protein is CASSPPGPVENEQFF.

The chain combines TRBV29-1 with TRBJ2-1; D might be TRBD2 (6 bases). The V gene's germline CDR1 is SQVTM and CDR2 ANQGSEA. The CDR3 runs 12 residues. Trimming stripped 4 bases from V and 8 bases from J, with 12 bases between. CDR3 sequence: CSVVREKHEQFF. The CDR3 DNA reads as TGCAGCGTTGTTCGGGAGAAACATGAGCAGTTCTTC.

This clonotype was seen a single time. Mismatch with germline at one junction end may stem from a read error. The chain combines TRBV20-1 with TRBJ2-2; TRBD2 matches 11 bases. The germline gives CDR1 DFQATT, CDR2 SNEGSKA (reference sequence). The CDR3 has 16 residues. For the CDR3, the DNA is TGCTGTGCTGCGGGACTAGCGGAGGTCGGCACCGGGGAGCTGTTTTTT. Translating it yields CCAAGLAEVGTGELFF.

This clonotype was seen a handful of times. The chain carries TRBV20-1 and TRBJ2-1; D gene uncertain. The CDR3 has 13 residues. Trimming pared 6 bases from V and 0 bases from J, leaving 9 bases between. In germline, CDR1 is DFQATT, CDR2 SNEGSKA (reference sequence). The DNA of the CDR3 is TGCAGTGCGGACCTTAGCTCCTACAATGAGCAGTTCTTC. Amino acids: CSADLSSYNEQFF.

At least ten counts were recorded for this clonotype. The rearrangement uses TRBV7-9 and TRBJ2-4; TRBD1 matches 7 bases. CDR1 and CDR2 (germline): SEHNR, FQNEAQ (reference sequence). V gave up 4 bases and J gave up 0 bases; unmatched junction bases: 6. The CDR3 has 16 residues. CDR3 sequence (DNA): TGTGCCAGCAGCTCCGGACAGGCCTTAGCCAAAAACATTCAGTACTTC. Its translation: CASSSGQALAKNIQYF.

The J gene is TRBJ2-3, the V gene TRBV10-3; 8 positions agree with TRBD1. CDR1 and CDR2 from the germline V gene are ENHRY and SYGVKD. The J segment lost 2 bases and the V segment lost 5 bases, leaving 6 bases of the junction unmatched. The CDR3 runs 15 residues. The CDR3 sequence is CAISPRTGTTDTQYF. DNA of the CDR3: TGTGCCATCAGTCCAAGGACAGGGACCACAGATACGCAGTATTTT.

The rearrangement joins TRBV4-1 to TRBJ2-5; weak D call: TRBD2 (5 bases). CDR3 size: 14 residues. Trimming left V 0 bases short and J 5 bases short, with 10 bases between. Per the germline V gene, CDR1 is MGHRA and CDR2 is YSYEKL. The CDR3 DNA follows: TGCGCCAGCAGCCAAGAGGGGAGTGAGGAGACCCAGTACTTC. This codes for CASSQEGSEETQYF.

This sequence joins TRBV5-1 and TRBJ2-2; 13 positions agree with TRBD2. Trimming removed 3 bases from V and 4 bases from J; junction bases left unmatched: 6. CDR1 SGHRS and CDR2 YFSETQ come from the germline V gene. This CDR3 comprises 17 residues. CDR3 residues: CASSSGLAGVVTGELFF. The DNA of the CDR3 is TGCGCCAGCAGCTCCGGACTAGCGGGAGTGGTCACCGGGGAGCTGTTTTTT.

The rearrangement links TRBV20-1 to TRBJ2-1, with 11 bases identical to TRBD2. The CDR3 has 16 residues. Per germline, CDR1 DFQATT and CDR2 SNEGSKA (reference sequence). CDR3 region: CSRVAGGPSSYNEQFF. CDR3 bases: TGCAGCCGAGTAGCGGGAGGGCCCTCCTCCTACAATGAGCAGTTCTTC.

This clonotype has at least ten counts. The chain combines TRBV7-9 with TRBJ2-7; either TRBD1 or TRBD2 may supply D (5 bases each). From germline, CDR1 is SEHNR and CDR2 FQNEAQ (reference sequence). V was clipped by 3 bases and J by 3 bases, with 6 bases between them. The CDR3 length is 12 residues. In DNA, the CDR3 is TGTGCCAGCAGCTTGGGGGACTACGAGCAGTACTTC. Translating it yields CASSLGDYEQYF.

At least ten counts were recorded for this clonotype. V gene TRBV29-1 combines with J gene TRBJ2-1; 9 positions agree with TRBD2. The CDR3 is 15 amino acids. Germline CDR1 SQVTM, CDR2 ANQGSEA. Trimming cost V 3 bases and J 3 bases; bases outside gene matches: 6. The CDR3, as DNA: TGCAGCGTTGAGAGGGGACTAGCTGGCTACAATGAGCAGTTCTTC. Its protein product is CSVERGLAGYNEQFF.

The chain recombines TRBV3-1 with TRBJ2-2; the match to TRBD2 covers 8 bases. The CDR3 spans 16 residues. The junction had 6 bases not matched to a gene; V was cut back by 3 bases and J by 3 bases. CDR1 is LGHDT and CDR2 is YNNKEL in the germline V gene (reference sequence). CDR3 amino acids: CASSQWLAGDTGELFF. CDR3 in DNA: TGTGCCAGCAGCCAGTGGCTAGCGGGTGACACCGGGGAGCTGTTTTTT.

This clonotype was counted a few times. The rearrangement links TRBV7-2 to TRBJ2-3; D is uncertain. From germline, CDR1 is SGHTA and CDR2 FQGNSA. The CDR3 covers 13 residues. Trimming removed 3 bases at V and 4 bases at J, with 8 bases between. This CDR3 is CASSFYPPDTQYF. The CDR3 nucleotides are TGTGCCAGCAGCTTCTATCCCCCAGATACGCAGTATTTT.

The table lists this clonotype with many counts. The chain joins TRBV4-2 to TRBJ2-5; TRBD2 might be the D (6 bases). V gave up 0 bases and J gave up 5 bases, with 13 bases separating them. Germline loops: CDR1 LGHNA, CDR2 YNFKEQ. There are 15 residues in the CDR3. CDR3 protein: CASSQDIGRGETQYF. The CDR3 DNA reads TGTGCCAGCAGCCAAGATATCGGACGGGGGGAGACCCAGTACTTC.

The chain couples TRBV27 to TRBJ1-5; no clear D. There are 15 residues in the CDR3. V shed 2 bases and J shed 3 bases, with 11 bases lying between them. CDR1 MNHEY and CDR2 SMNVEV come from the germline V gene (reference sequence). The CDR3 DNA sequence: TGTGCCAGCAGTTTAGGGGAAGGCCCCAATCAGCCCCAGCATTTT. Amino acids: CASSLGEGPNQPQHF.

This clonotype was counted between two and nine times. V is TRBV14 and J is TRBJ2-2; the match to TRBD2 covers 7 bases. Germline V lookup: CDR1 SGHDN, CDR2 FVKESK. The ends lost 1 base at V and 1 base at J; junction bases unmatched: 3. The CDR3 extends over 16 amino acids. The CDR3 protein is CASSQGGLVNTGELFF. The CDR3 bases are TGTGCCAGCAGCCAAGGTGGACTAGTGAACACCGGGGAGCTGTTTTTT. Drawing the rest from reference TRBV14 and TRBJ2-2, the complete variable domain is EAGVTQFPSHSVIEKGQTVTLRCDPISGHDNLYWYRRVMGKEIKFLLHFVKESKQDESGMPNNRFLAERTGGTYSTLKVQPAELEDSGVYFCASSQGGLVNTGELFFGEGSRLTVL.

The rearrangement joins TRBV20-1 to TRBJ2-3; TRBD2 is a possible D gene (6 bases). Germline V gene sequence: CDR1 DFQATT, CDR2 SNEGSKA (reference sequence). This CDR3 is built from 15 residues. Trimming took 0 bases from V and 6 from J, leaving 16 bases between them. The CDR3 region has the DNA TGCAGTGCTAGAGATCCCCGCGGGGCCCAGGATACGCAGTATTTT. This codes for CSARDPRGAQDTQYF.

This clonotype was seen more than once but under ten times. The chain employs TRBV7-2 and TRBJ2-1, with 8 bases identical to TRBD1. The V gene end was trimmed by 5 bases and the J gene end by 8 bases; junction bases not matched to a gene: 5. Looked up from germline, CDR1 is SGHTA and CDR2 is FQGNSA. The CDR3 totals 13 residues. In DNA, the CDR3 is TGTGCCAGCAGCCAGGCAGGGGGCGATGAGCAGTTCTTC. It is translated as CASSQAGGDEQFF.

The rearrangement joins TRBV5-1 to TRBJ2-1; 8 bases align to TRBD2. Germline assignment: CDR1 SGHRS and CDR2 YFSETQ. V lost 2 bases to trimming and J lost 5 bases; unmatched junction nucleotides: 6. The CDR3 totals 15 residues. The CDR3 DNA reads TGCGCCAGCAGCTTTCTAGCGGGCGCTCACAATGAGCAGTTCTTC. Translated, it gives CASSFLAGAHNEQFF.

This clonotype appeared a few times. V usage is TRBV9 and J usage is TRBJ2-1; maybe TRBD2 (6 bases). Trimming removed 6 bases at V and 8 bases at J, with 12 bases between. Germline CDR1 reads SGDLS; CDR2 reads YYNGEE. This CDR3 region has 12 residues. The CDR3 coding sequence is TGTGCCAGCACCCGGGACTCCGATGAGCAGTTCTTC. This codes for CASTRDSDEQFF. The full variable domain, in which reference TRBV9 and TRBJ2-1 provide the parts outside the CDR3, is DSGVTQTPKHLITATGQRVTLRCSPRSGDLSVYWYQQSLDQGLQFLIQYYNGEERAKGNILERFSAQQFPDLHSELNLSSLELGDSALYFCASTRDSDEQFFGPGTRLTVL.

This clonotype has more than one count but fewer than ten. The rearrangement joins TRBV20-1 to TRBJ2-1; a weak D match, TRBD1 (5 bases). CDR3 length: 11 residues. V was shortened by 3 bases and J by 8 bases, with 8 bases between the two germline ends. Germline V gene lookup returns CDR1 DFQATT and CDR2 SNEGSKA (reference sequence). The CDR3 DNA follows: TGCAGTGCTAGCAGGGTCCATGAGCAGTTCTTC. It codes for CSASRVHEQFF.

This clonotype occurred a few times. The rearrangement links TRBV18 to TRBJ1-3, with a possible D match to TRBD1 (6 bases). CDR1 and CDR2 (germline): KGHSH, LQKENI. The CDR3 has 14 residues. Trimming stripped 6 bases from V and 3 bases from J, with 12 bases between. The CDR3 loop is CASSTRGNGNTIYF. The CDR3 bases are TGTGCCAGCTCCACCAGGGGAAATGGAAACACCATATATTTT.

A few counts support this clonotype. V usage is TRBV10-3 and J usage is TRBJ2-5; either TRBD1 or TRBD2 may fit D (5 bases each). The germline V gene has CDR1 ENHRY and CDR2 SYGVKD. Between the trimmed V and J ends, which lost 3 bases and 5 bases, there was a span of 13 bases. The CDR3 extends over 14 amino acids. The CDR3 DNA follows: TGTGCCATCAGTGACCCAGGAGAGGGGGAGACCCAGTACTTC. It is translated as CAISDPGEGETQYF.